The 17 T cell receptor beta chains below were found in one sample sequenced in a study of blood T cell repertoires in COVID-19. The repertoire was sequenced with immunoSEQ multiplex PCR; TCRdb's copy has only in-frame clones and lacks some. The table records fewer than 300,000 clones, roughly 86% of them present only once. Sample: peripheral blood. All receptors derive from a woman aged 25 to 45 with acute or convalescent COVID-19.

The V call is TRBV7-9, the J call TRBJ2-1; a possible D gene is TRBD2 (6 bases). The CDR3 has 14 amino acids. From germline, CDR1 is SEHNR and CDR2 FQNEAQ (reference sequence). V was cut by 5 bases and J by 0 bases, with 8 bases left in between. The CDR3 here is CASSRESSYNEQFF. The DNA for the CDR3 is TGTGCCAGCAGCCGGGAGAGCTCCTACAATGAGCAGTTCTTC.

This clone has more than one count but fewer than ten. This rearrangement joins TRBV6-5 to TRBJ1-6; a weak D match, TRBD1 (6 bases). Germline V gives CDR1 MNHEY, CDR2 SVGAGI. V shed 5 bases and J shed 6 bases, with 14 bases lying between them. The CDR3 covers 15 residues. The CDR3 nucleotides are TGTGCCAGCAGTCTCCGGACAGAAATTAATTCACCCCTCCACTTT. This translates into CASSLRTEINSPLHF.

The chain joins TRBV3-1 (or the pseudogene TRBV3-2) to TRBJ1-1; D remains unclear. With 0 bases removed from V and 4 bases from J, the gap between germline ends came to 15 bases. Germline-derived CDR1 and CDR2 are LGHDT and YNNKEL (reference sequence). The CDR3 runs to 16 residues. The CDR3, as DNA: TGTGCCAGCAGCCAAGAAGGAGAGGTGGGTACCACTGAAGCTTTCTTT. This codes for CASSQEGEVGTTEAFF.

This chain uses TRBV14 with TRBJ2-1; D gene ambiguous. The CDR3 length is 14 residues. Trimming removed 0 bases at V and 4 bases at J, with 7 bases between. Germline V gives CDR1 SGHDN, CDR2 FVKESK. CDR3 protein: CASSQDTGYNEQFF. CDR3 nucleotides: TGTGCCAGCAGCCAAGATACCGGGTACAATGAGCAGTTCTTC.

The rearrangement links TRBV6-1 to TRBJ2-1, with D tentatively TRBD1 (6 bases). CDR1 is MNHNS and CDR2 is SASEGT in the germline V gene. CDR3 length: 14 amino acids. Trimming took 2 bases from V and 4 from J, leaving 9 bases between them. The CDR3 reads CASSEWTVYNEQFF. CDR3 coding DNA: TGTGCCAGCAGTGAATGGACAGTATACAATGAGCAGTTCTTC.

The chain couples TRBV10-2 to TRBJ1-2, with D perhaps matching TRBD1 (6 bases). Deletions cut 5 bases from V and 6 bases from J, with 13 bases between. CDR1 is WSHSY and CDR2 is SAAADI in the germline V gene. The CDR3 sequence is 13 residues long. The CDR3 coding sequence is TGCGCCAGCAGTTACACAGGGAACCATGGCTACACCTTC. As protein: CASSYTGNHGYTF.

The J gene is TRBJ2-7, the V gene TRBV5-6, with D possibly being TRBD2 (6 bases). Per the germline V gene, CDR1 is SGHDT and CDR2 is YYEEEE. CDR3 length equals 13 residues. Trimming cost V 4 bases and J 6 bases, with 14 bases left between them. CDR3: CASSDGTFSEQYF. In DNA form, the CDR3 reads TGTGCCAGCAGCGACGGGACTTTTAGCGAGCAGTACTTC.

V and J are TRBV6-5 and TRBJ1-5; D not certain. This CDR3 region has 14 residues. Germline V lookup: CDR1 MNHEY, CDR2 SVGAGI. V was clipped by 5 bases and J by 7 bases, with 15 bases between them. CDR3 coding DNA: TGTGCCAGCAGTCACCGGAACTACGGCCAGCCCCAGCATTTT. This sequence encodes CASSHRNYGQPQHF.

The chain couples TRBV25-1 to TRBJ2-3; 8 nucleotides line up with TRBD2. Germline V gene lookup returns CDR1 MGHDK and CDR2 SYGVNS. The CDR3 covers 17 residues. V dropped 2 bases and J dropped 1; count of bases not matched to a gene: 8. As DNA, the CDR3 is TGTGCCAGCAGTGAAAGGGCGGGAGGTCCCGGCACAGATACGCAGTATTTT. It specifies CASSERAGGPGTDTQYF.

The J gene is TRBJ2-1, the V gene TRBV6-5, with D unresolved. CDR3 length equals 15 residues. CDR1 is MNHEY, CDR2 SVGAGI, per germline. V lost 6 bases and J 7 bases, leaving 19 bases between the germline ends. The CDR3 loop is CASSQTLLRRNEQFF. The CDR3 DNA is TGTGCCAGCAGCCAAACCCTACTCCGGCGGAATGAGCAGTTCTTC.

V is TRBV7-2 and J is TRBJ1-2, with TRBD1 as a possible D gene (6 bases). CDR1 and CDR2 (germline): SGHTA, FQGNSA. Trimming left V 4 bases short and J 0 bases short, with 12 bases between. This CDR3 is built from 15 residues. The CDR3 protein is CASSYTGTANYGYTF. The CDR3 nucleotides are TGTGCCAGCAGCTACACAGGGACCGCTAACTATGGCTACACCTTC. Using reference TRBV7-2 and TRBJ1-2 for the parts outside the CDR3, the full variable domain is GAGVSQSPSNKVTEKGKDVELRCDPISGHTALYWYRQSLGQGLEFLIYFQGNSAPDKSGLPSDRFSAERTGGSVSTLTIQRTQQEDSAVYLCASSYTGTANYGYTFGSGTRLTVV.

This sequence joins TRBV5-5 and TRBJ2-2; TRBD1 agrees at 7 bases. CDR1 SGHKS and CDR2 YYEKEE come from the germline V gene (reference sequence). Germline trimming cut 2 bases from V and 6 bases from J; bases unmatched to any gene: 7. This CDR3 spans 15 amino acids. The CDR3 DNA reads TGTGCCAGCAGCTTACAGGGGATGGTTCCCGGGGAGCTGTTTTTT. It codes for CASSLQGMVPGELFF.

This sequence joins TRBV9 and TRBJ2-2; the D is unclear. This CDR3 contains 12 residues. The germline V gene has CDR1 SGDLS and CDR2 YYNGEE. V was shortened by 1 base and J by 6 bases, with 4 bases between the two germline ends. The CDR3 DNA reads as TGTGCCAGCAGCGTACGAGCCGGGGAGCTGTTTTTT. It codes for CASSVRAGELFF.

The V and J genes are TRBV19 and TRBJ1-1; 7 nucleotides agree with TRBD1. CDR3 length equals 14 residues. CDR1 is LNHDA and CDR2 is SQIVND in the germline V gene (reference sequence). V lost 5 bases to trimming and J lost 1 base; unmatched junction nucleotides: 4. The CDR3 nucleotides are TGTGCCAGTAGTGTGACAGGGACGAACACTGAAGCTTTCTTT. It encodes CASSVTGTNTEAFF.

The chain joins TRBV7-8 to TRBJ1-5; D possibly corresponds to TRBD1 (5 bases). The V end was cut by 5 bases, the J end by 6 bases, with 14 bases between. CDR1 is SGHVS, CDR2 FQNEAQ, per germline. This CDR3 has 14 amino acids. As DNA, the CDR3 is TGTGCCAGCAGCCCGAGGCAGGGTGGTCAGCCCCAGCATTTT. Translated: CASSPRQGGQPQHF.

The V call is TRBV9, the J call TRBJ2-1, with 7 bases lining up with TRBD2. The junction had 13 bases not matched to a gene; V was cut back by 4 bases and J by 3 bases. CDR3 length: 17 residues. The germline V gene has CDR1 SGDLS and CDR2 YYNGEE. The DNA for the CDR3 is TGTGCCAGCAGCCCAGATCCCCGTGGACTAGGCTACAATGAGCAGTTCTTC. Its protein product is CASSPDPRGLGYNEQFF. Variable domain in full (rest from reference TRBV9 and TRBJ2-1): DSGVTQTPKHLITATGQRVTLRCSPRSGDLSVYWYQQSLDQGLQFLIQYYNGEERAKGNILERFSAQQFPDLHSELNLSSLELGDSALYFCASSPDPRGLGYNEQFFGPGTRLTVL.

The chain recombines TRBV19 with TRBJ2-5; 10 bases are a match to TRBD2. CDR3 length: 14 amino acids. Trimming at V came to 7 bases and at J to 4 bases, leaving 6 bases not matched to a gene. CDR1 is LNHDA and CDR2 is SQIVND in the germline V gene (reference sequence). The CDR3 sequence is CASMTSGFGETQYF. As DNA, the CDR3 is TGTGCCAGTATGACTAGCGGGTTCGGAGAGACCCAGTACTTC.